Included here is one T cell receptor (beta chain) sequence, with context. The data derive from a study of OX40 agonist ivuxolimab in advanced cancers. Study details: Three partial responders included one hepatocellular carcinoma patient and two cutaneous melanoma patients.

TCRdb's table, derived via immunoSEQ multiplex PCR, lists solely in-frame clones and lacks some. This table has 95,000 to 150,000 clones, 93% appearing once. Excluded were patients having autoimmune disease history or systemic immunosuppression. V was pared by 5 bases and J by 0 bases, with 8 bases of the junction left unmatched. Germline V gene lookup returns CDR1 SGHTA and CDR2 FQGTGA. The CDR3 length is 17 residues. The sequencing used CD4+ or CD8+ T cells sorted from blood, collected in a trial of the OX40 agonist ivuxolimab. V gene TRBV7-3 combines with J gene TRBJ2-1; 9 bases agree with TRBD1. The sequence derives from an adult with an advanced solid tumor such as melanoma, head and neck, liver or kidney cancer. This CDR3 is CASSGTGGLSSYNEQFF. The CDR3 DNA reads TGTGCCAGCAGCGGAACAGGGGGCCTGAGCTCCTACAATGAGCAGTTCTTC.